What follows are 6 T cell receptor beta chains derived from one specimen sequenced in a study of T cells in Graves' hyperthyroidism and ophthalmopathy. Researchers amplified the TCR beta CDR3 regions from RNA transcripts. Carried out on the TCR CDR3, a first-round RT-PCR used the HTBI primer set. MiXCR, applied by TCRdb to the multiplex PCR reads, yields one record per CDR3 protein. The table records 250,000 to 300,000 distinct CDR3 sequences, around 20% of them present only once. Sample: blood. The receptors derive from a middle-aged man with Graves' ophthalmopathy.

This clonotype was detected a few times. V usage is TRBV28 and J usage is TRBJ1-2; possible D gene TRBD1, 5 bases. Trimming removed 10 bases from V and 13 bases from J, with 16 bases in between. Germline values: CDR1 MDHEN, CDR2 SYDVKM. The CDR3 is 10 amino acids. CDR3 sequence reads: CATQGGSGTF. In DNA, the CDR3 is TGTGCCACCCAGGGAGGGAGCGGCACCTTC.

This clonotype came up many times. The rearrangement uses TRBV20-1 and TRBJ2-1; tentative D call: TRBD1 (6 bases). CDR3 length: 13 amino acids. Germline V gene data show CDR1 as DFQATT and CDR2 as SNEGSKA (reference sequence). The V end lost 3 bases, the J end lost 9 bases, and 15 bases lay between the germline ends. CDR3 in DNA: TGCAGTGCTAGTCTTGACAGGTCGGGTGAGCAGTTCTTC. Amino acids: CSASLDRSGEQFF.

This clonotype has a count of ten or more. V and J are TRBV6-1 and TRBJ1-1; 9 positions agree with TRBD1. From germline, CDR1 is MNHNS and CDR2 SASEGT. V was clipped by 10 bases and J by 0 bases; unmatched bases: 12. The CDR3 sequence is 16 residues long. The CDR3 spells CATKGTGRGLNTEAFF. The CDR3 nucleotides are TGTGCCACCAAGGGGACAGGGAGAGGGTTGAACACTGAAGCTTTCTTT.

The chain links TRBV5-5 to TRBJ2-3; D is possibly TRBD1 or TRBD2 (5 bases each). Trimming stripped 4 bases from V and 1 base from J, with 16 bases between. The CDR3 covers 16 residues. In germline, CDR1 is SGHKS, CDR2 YYEKEE (reference sequence). In nucleotides, the CDR3 is TGTGCCAGCAGCCCAGTAGGTCAGGGAGGCACAGATACGCAGTATTTT. Translating it yields CASSPVGQGGTDTQYF.

This clonotype was seen a few times. This CDR3 is CASSHGGVRSGYTF. The CDR3 nucleotides read TGTGCCAGCAGCCATGGGGGAGTCAGATCCGGCTACACCTTC. The chain employs TRBV5-6 and TRBJ1-2; D might be TRBD1 (5 bases). Germline values: CDR1 SGHDT, CDR2 YYEEEE. V was cut by 4 bases and J by 8 bases, with 18 bases left in between. This CDR3 has 14 residues.

This clonotype was counted a few times. V gene TRBV5-1 combines with J gene TRBJ1-6; D remains ambiguous. CDR1 SGHRS and CDR2 YFSETQ come from the germline V gene. Trimming took off 0 bases at V and 4 bases at J, with 11 bases between the two ends. This CDR3 contains 16 residues. The CDR3 is CASSLVPTVYNSPLHF. CDR3 nucleotide sequence: TGCGCCAGCAGCTTGGTTCCCACAGTATATAATTCACCCCTCCACTTT.